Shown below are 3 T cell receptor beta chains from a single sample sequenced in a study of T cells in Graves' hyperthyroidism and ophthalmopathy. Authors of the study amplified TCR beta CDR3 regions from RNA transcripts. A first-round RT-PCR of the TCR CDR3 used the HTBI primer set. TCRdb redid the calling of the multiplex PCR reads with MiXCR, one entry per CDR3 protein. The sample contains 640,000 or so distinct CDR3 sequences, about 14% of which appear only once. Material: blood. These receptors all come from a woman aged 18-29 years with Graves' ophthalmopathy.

CDR3 DNA: TGCAGTGCTAGTAGAGACAGGGGATACGAGCAGTACTTC. This translates into CSASRDRGYEQYF. V and J are TRBV20-1 and TRBJ2-7; TRBD1 matches at 8 bases. Germline V lookup: CDR1 DFQATT, CDR2 SNEGSKA (reference sequence). The CDR3 is 13 amino acids. V lost 3 bases, J lost 4 bases, and 5 bases stayed unmatched.

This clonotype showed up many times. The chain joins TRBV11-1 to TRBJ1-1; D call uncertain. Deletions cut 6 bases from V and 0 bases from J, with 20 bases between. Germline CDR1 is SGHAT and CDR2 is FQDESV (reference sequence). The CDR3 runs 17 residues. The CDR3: CASSLVRESGMNTEAFF. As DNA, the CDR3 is TGTGCCAGCAGTCTGGTAAGGGAATCGGGAATGAACACTGAAGCTTTCTTT. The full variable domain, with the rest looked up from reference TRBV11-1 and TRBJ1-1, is EAEVAQSPRYKITEKSQAVAFWCDPISGHATLYWYRQILGQGPELLVQFQDESVVDDSQLPKDRFSAERLKGVDSTLKIQPAELGDSAMYLCASSLVRESGMNTEAFFGQGTRLTVV.

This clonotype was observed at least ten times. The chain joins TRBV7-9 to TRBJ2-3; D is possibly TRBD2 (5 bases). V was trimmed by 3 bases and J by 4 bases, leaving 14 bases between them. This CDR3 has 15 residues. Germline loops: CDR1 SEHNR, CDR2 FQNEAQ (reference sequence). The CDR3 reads CASSFQSGLSDTQYF. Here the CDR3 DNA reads TGTGCCAGCAGCTTTCAAAGCGGTCTATCAGATACGCAGTATTTT.